The entry below gives a single TCR beta chain sequence along with its context. The data derive from a study of blood T cell repertoires in COVID-19. TCRdb's table, derived via immunoSEQ multiplex PCR, lists solely in-frame clones and lacks some. The sample has 150,000 to 200,000 clones, roughly 86% seen once; the top ten hold around 3.5%. Looked up from germline, CDR1 is SGHRS and CDR2 is YFSETQ. The CDR3 has 14 residues. V was clipped by 4 bases and J by 8 bases, with 18 bases between them. The chain links TRBV5-1 to TRBJ1-2; the D is unclear. This sequence was found in a man between 65 and 85 years old with acute or convalescent COVID-19. The sample taken for sequencing was peripheral blood. The CDR3 DNA sequence: TGCGCCAGCAGCACTACGTTGACGGCCGGGGGCTACACCTTC. Translation: CASSTTLTAGGYTF.